This T cell receptor beta chain was recorded in a study of blood T cell repertoires in COVID-19. Assay: immunoSEQ multiplex PCR; the TCRdb copy retains only in-frame clones and omits some. Altogether more than 150,000 clones are present, around 84% being singletons, with the ten largest covering less than 3%. Germline V lookup: CDR1 LNHDA, CDR2 SQIVND (reference sequence). V trimming: 1 base; J trimming: 2 bases; junction bases outside the gene matches: 1. This CDR3 region has 14 residues. This clone showed up just once. The sequencing sample was made of peripheral blood. The chain has TRBV19 and TRBJ1-1, with 7 bases aligning to TRBD1. This sequence was found in a middle-aged man with active or convalescent COVID-19. Here the CDR3 reads CASSIGQGNTEAFF. The CDR3 nucleotides are TGTGCCAGTAGTATAGGACAGGGAAACACTGAAGCTTTCTTT. Supplemented by reference TRBV19 and TRBJ1-1, the full variable domain reads DGGITQSPKYLFRKEGQNVTLSCEQNLNHDAMYWYRQDPGQGLRLIYYSQIVNDFQKGDIAEGYSVSREKKESFPLTVTSAQKNPTAFYLCASSIGQGNTEAFFGQGTRLTVV.